This T cell receptor beta chain comes out of a study of blood T cell repertoires in COVID-19 (TCRdb year 2020). About the full investigation: Samples from collaborators originated in the United States, Italy and Spain and spanned both the acute and convalescent phases of COVID-19. The material from the prospective study consisted of cDNA or gDNA derived from T cells, B-cell-depleted T cells, or PBMCs. Sample metadata almost always included a de-identified subject ID, COVID-19 status, age in years and sex. HLA class I and class II types, where available, came from metadata supplied by the sample provider rather than from assay-based typing. Samples were obtained from the ongoing ImmuneRACE study (first 160 participants) and from over 1,000 subjects provided by 6 global collaborators. The dataset comprised deeply sampled blood TCRbeta repertoires from subjects exposed to, actively infected with, or recovered from COVID-19. The repertoires were made available in a free public database intended to serve as a resource for research on the immune response to SARS-CoV-2. General conclusions and limits of the study: How much clinical and demographic metadata was included differed by source and by participant, and the metadata was provided uncurated.

The CDR1 and CDR2 encoded by the germline V gene are MDHEN and SYDVKM. V is clipped by 8 bases and J by 1 base, and the sequence between their germline boundaries is 14 bases long. From the cysteine through the phenylalanine, the CDR3 covers 14 amino acids. The only DNA kept is the CDR3, 42 bases in frame from the first base. At one collaborating source in Seattle, patients were enrolled during active infection and were followed longitudinally through the course of disease. Collaborating institutions collected whole blood in K2EDTA tubes following their own protocols. For TCRbeta analysis, collaborator samples were shipped as frozen whole blood, as isolated PBMCs, or as DNA extracted from either sample type. Worth noting for this clone: There is no known antigen for this receptor. No clone much larger than this one lies a single base away; base qualities are absent.

The immunoSEQ Assay, a bias-controlled multiplex PCR, was used to amplify TCRbeta CDR3 regions from genomic DNA. For the original study's pipeline: The number of nucleated cells in each sample was estimated by amplification of reference gene primers within the assay. To quantify the absolute abundance of each unique TCRbeta CDR3 rearrangement, sequence reads were collapsed and filtered. For each sample, productive Simpson clonality was calculated by taking the square root of Simpson's diversity index across productive rearrangements. The immuneACCESS repertoire file appears here via TCRdb, limited to in-frame rearrangements. These files lack a portion of the clones; in checked studies, under half of the deficit traces to unresolved V genes, and the cause of the others is not known. The V and J calls and the clone size are those of that table, but D and trimming were determined from the DNA. This sample gives some 180,000 clones in total; around 79% of them show up just once. The ten largest clonotypes hold roughly 5.6% of the sample.

This chain joins TRBV28 to TRBJ1-2; perhaps TRBD1 is the D gene, with 5 bases matching. Sequenced sample: peripheral blood. This receptor was identified in a woman aged 40 to 55 with COVID-19, enrolled during active disease. The CDR3 protein: CASSPDSYNYGYTF. Read as DNA, the sequence is TGTGCCAGCTCACCCGACAGTTATAACTATGGCTACACCTTC.